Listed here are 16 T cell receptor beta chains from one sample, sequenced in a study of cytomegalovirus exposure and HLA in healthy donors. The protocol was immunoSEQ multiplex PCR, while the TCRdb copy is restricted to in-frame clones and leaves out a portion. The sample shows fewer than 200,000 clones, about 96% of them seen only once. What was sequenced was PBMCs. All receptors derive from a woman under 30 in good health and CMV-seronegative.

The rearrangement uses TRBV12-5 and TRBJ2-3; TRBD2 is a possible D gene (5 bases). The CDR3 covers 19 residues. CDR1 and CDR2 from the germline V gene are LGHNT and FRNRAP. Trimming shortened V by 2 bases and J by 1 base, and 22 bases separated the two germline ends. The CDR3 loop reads CASGLPIGRPIGGTDTQYF. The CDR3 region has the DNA TGTGCTAGTGGTTTGCCTATCGGACGCCCAATCGGGGGCACAGATACGCAGTATTTT.

CDR3 protein: CASGSLIGRGNTEAFF. As DNA, the CDR3 is TGTGCTAGTGGTTCGTTGATCGGGAGAGGGAACACTGAAGCTTTCTTT. The chain couples TRBV12-5 to TRBJ1-1; D is unresolved. The V gene lost 4 bases and the J gene lost 1 base, with 16 bases spanning the gap. The CDR3 length is 16 residues. Germline V gene sequence: CDR1 LGHNT, CDR2 FRNRAP.

The CDR3 nucleotides are TGTGCCAGCAGCTCTGAGGGGGGCAATCAGCCCCAGCATTTT. Translating gives CASSSEGGNQPQHF. The gene calls are TRBV9 and TRBJ1-5; weak D call: TRBD1 (6 bases). Trimming shortened V by 4 bases and J by 2 bases, and 10 bases separated the two germline ends. CDR3 length: 14 residues. The germline V gene has CDR1 SGDLS and CDR2 YYNGEE. The complete variable domain, with remaining parts taken from reference TRBV9 and TRBJ1-5, reads DSGVTQTPKHLITATGQRVTLRCSPRSGDLSVYWYQQSLDQGLQFLIQYYNGEERAKGNILERFSAQQFPDLHSELNLSSLELGDSALYFCASSSEGGNQPQHFGDGTRLSIL.

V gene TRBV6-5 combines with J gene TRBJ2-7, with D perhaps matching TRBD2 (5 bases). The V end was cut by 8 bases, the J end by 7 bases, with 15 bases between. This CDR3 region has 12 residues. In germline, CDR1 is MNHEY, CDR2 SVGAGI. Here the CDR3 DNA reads TGTGCCAGCCGGGATCCTCGTAGGGAGCAGTACTTC. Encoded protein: CASRDPRREQYF.

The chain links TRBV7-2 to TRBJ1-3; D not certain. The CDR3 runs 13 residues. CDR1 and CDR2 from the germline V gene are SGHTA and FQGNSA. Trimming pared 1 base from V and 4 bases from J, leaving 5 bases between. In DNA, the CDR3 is TGTGCCAGCAGCTTAGGGCTCGGAAACACCATATATTTT. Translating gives CASSLGLGNTIYF.

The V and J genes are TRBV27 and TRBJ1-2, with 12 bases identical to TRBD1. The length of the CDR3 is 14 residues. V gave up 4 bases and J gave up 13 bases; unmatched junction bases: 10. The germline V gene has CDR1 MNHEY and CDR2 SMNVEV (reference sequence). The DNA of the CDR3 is TGTGCCAGCAGTTCGCGGGGACAGGGGGCAGGTGGCACCTTC. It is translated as CASSSRGQGAGGTF.

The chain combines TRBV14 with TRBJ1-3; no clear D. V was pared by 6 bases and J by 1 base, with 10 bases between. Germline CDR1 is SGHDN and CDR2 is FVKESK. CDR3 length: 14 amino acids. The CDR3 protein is CASRSRGSGNTIYF. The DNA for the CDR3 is TGTGCCAGCAGGAGTCGGGGATCTGGAAACACCATATATTTT.

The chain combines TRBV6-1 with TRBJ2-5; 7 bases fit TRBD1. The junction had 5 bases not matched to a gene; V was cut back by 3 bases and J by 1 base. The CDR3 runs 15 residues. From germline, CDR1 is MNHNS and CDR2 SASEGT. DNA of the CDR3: TGTGCCAGCAGTGACGGTCGGGACAGCCAAGAGACCCAGTACTTC. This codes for CASSDGRDSQETQYF.

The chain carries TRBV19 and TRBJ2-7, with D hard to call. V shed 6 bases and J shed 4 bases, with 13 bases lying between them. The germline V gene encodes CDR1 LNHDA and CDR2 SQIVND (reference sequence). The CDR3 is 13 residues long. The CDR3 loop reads CASSEEHPYEQYF. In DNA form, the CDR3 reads TGTGCCAGTAGCGAAGAACATCCGTACGAGCAGTACTTC.

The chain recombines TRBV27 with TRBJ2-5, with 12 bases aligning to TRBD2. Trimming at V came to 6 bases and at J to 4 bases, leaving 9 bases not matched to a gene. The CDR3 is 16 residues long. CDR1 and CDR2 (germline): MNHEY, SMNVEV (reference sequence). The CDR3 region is CASSGTSGPGIETQYF. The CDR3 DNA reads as TGTGCCAGCAGCGGGACTAGCGGGCCGGGGATAGAGACCCAGTACTTC.

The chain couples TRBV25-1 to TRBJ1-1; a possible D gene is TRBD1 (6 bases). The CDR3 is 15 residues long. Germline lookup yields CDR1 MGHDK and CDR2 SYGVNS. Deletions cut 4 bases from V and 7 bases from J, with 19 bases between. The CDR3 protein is CASSGRVGGAGEAFF. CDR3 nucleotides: TGTGCCAGCAGTGGTCGGGTTGGGGGCGCGGGTGAAGCTTTCTTT.

CDR3 DNA: TGTGCCTGGCTTCCAGGGGTAGCAAACACCATATATTTT. As protein: CAWLPGVANTIYF. This chain connects TRBV30 to TRBJ1-3; D is possibly TRBD1 (6 bases). Trimming shortened V by 5 bases and J by 6 bases, and 14 bases separated the two germline ends. Looked up from germline, CDR1 is GTSNPN and CDR2 is SVGIG (reference sequence). The CDR3 loop spans 13 amino acids.

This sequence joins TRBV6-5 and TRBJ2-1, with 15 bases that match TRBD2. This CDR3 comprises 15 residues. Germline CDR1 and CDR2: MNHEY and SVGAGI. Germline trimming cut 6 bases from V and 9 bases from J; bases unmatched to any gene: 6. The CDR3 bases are TGTGCCAGCAGCCCCGGACTAGCGGGGGGGGGTGAGCAGTTCTTC. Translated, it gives CASSPGLAGGGEQFF.

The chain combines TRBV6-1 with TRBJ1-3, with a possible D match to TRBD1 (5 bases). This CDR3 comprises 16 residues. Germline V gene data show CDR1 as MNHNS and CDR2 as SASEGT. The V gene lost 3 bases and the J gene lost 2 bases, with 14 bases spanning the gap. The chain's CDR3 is CASSDGPDSPGNTIYF. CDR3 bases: TGTGCCAGCAGTGATGGGCCAGACAGCCCTGGAAACACCATATATTTT.

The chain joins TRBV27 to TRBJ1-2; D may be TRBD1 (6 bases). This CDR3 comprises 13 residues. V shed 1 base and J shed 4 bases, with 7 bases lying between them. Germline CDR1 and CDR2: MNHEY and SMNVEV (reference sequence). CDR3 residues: CASSLLGAYGYTF. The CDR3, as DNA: TGTGCCAGCAGTTTATTGGGGGCCTATGGCTACACCTTC.

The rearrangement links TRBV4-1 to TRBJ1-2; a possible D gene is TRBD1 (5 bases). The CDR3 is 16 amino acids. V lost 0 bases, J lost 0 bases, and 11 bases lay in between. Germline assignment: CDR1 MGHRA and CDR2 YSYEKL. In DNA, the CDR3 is TGCGCCAGCAGCCAAGAGACCCAGGGCGCTAACTATGGCTACACCTTC. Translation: CASSQETQGANYGYTF.